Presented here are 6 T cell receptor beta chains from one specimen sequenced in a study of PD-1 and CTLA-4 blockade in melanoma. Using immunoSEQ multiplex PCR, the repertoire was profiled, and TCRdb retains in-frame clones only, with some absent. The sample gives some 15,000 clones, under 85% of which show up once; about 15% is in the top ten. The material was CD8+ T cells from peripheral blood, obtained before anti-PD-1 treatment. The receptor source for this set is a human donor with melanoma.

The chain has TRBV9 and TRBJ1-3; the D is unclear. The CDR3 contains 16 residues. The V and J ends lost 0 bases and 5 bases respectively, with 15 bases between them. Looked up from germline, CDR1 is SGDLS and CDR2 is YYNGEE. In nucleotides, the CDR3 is TGTGCCAGCAGCGTAGAAGGAGGGTTCAATAGAAACACCATATATTTT. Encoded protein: CASSVEGGFNRNTIYF.

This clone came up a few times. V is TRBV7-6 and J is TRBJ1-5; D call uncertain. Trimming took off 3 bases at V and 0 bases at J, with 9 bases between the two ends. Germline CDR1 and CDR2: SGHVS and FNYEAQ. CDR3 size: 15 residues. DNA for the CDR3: TGTGCCAGCAGCTTGGCGGCCGATAGCAATCAGCCCCAGCATTTT. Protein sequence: CASSLAADSNQPQHF.

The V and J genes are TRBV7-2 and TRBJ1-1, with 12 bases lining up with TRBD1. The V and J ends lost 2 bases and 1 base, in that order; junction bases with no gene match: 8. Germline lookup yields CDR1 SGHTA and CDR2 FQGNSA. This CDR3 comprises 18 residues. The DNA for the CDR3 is TGTGCCAGCAGCTTATGGTCCGGGACAGGGGGCCCGAACACTGAAGCTTTCTTT. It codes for CASSLWSGTGGPNTEAFF.

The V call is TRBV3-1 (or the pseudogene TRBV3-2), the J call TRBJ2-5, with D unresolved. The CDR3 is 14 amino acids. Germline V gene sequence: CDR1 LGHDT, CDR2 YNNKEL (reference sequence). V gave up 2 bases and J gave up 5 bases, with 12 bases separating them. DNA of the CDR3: TGTGCCAGCAGCCAATTCGATGTCGGGGAGACCCAGTACTTC. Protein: CASSQFDVGETQYF.

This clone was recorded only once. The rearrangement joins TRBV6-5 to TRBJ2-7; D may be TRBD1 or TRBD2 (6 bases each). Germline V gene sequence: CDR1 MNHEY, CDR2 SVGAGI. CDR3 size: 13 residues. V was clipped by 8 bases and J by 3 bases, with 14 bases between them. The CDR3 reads CASSGGPGYEQYF. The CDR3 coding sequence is TGTGCCAGCTCTGGGGGGCCTGGCTACGAGCAGTACTTC.

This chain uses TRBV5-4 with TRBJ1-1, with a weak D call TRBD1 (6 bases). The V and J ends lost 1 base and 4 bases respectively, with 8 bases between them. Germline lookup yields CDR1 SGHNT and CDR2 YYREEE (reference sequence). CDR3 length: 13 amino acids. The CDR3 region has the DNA TGTGCCAGCAGCTTGATGGGGGCCACTGAAGCTTTCTTT. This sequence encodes CASSLMGATEAFF.